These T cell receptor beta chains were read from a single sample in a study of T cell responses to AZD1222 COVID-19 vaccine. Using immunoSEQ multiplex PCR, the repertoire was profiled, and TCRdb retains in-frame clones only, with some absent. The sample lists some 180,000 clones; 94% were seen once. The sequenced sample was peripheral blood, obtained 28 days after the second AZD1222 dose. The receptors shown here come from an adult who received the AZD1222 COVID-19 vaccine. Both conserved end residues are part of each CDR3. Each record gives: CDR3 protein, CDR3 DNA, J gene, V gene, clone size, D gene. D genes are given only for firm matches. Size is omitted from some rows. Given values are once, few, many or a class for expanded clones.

CASSYTGAASEAFF | TGTGCCAGCAGTTACACAGGGGCGGCCTCGGAAGCTTTCTTT | TRBJ1-1 | TRBV6-2/TRBV6-3 | few | TRBD1
CASSMGTGLLEKLFF | TGTGCCAGTAGTATGGGGACAGGGTTACTGGAAAAACTGTTTTTT | TRBJ1-4 | TRBV19 | once | TRBD1
CASSRDIGSRTGELFF | TGTGCCAGCTCAAGGGACATCGGCTCTAGGACCGGGGAGCTGTTTTTT | TRBJ2-2 | TRBV18 | NA | NA
CASSSFRAGAYEQYF | TGTGCCAGCAGTTCTTTTCGGGCCGGGGCCTACGAGCAGTACTTC | TRBJ2-7 | TRBV28 | NA | NA
CASSLTAPDNEQFF | TGTGCCAGCAGTCTCACAGCGCCTGACAATGAGCAGTTCTTC | TRBJ2-1 | TRBV2 | NA | NA
CASSTFTGTEAFF | TGTGCCAGTAGTACCTTCACAGGGACTGAAGCTTTCTTT | TRBJ1-1 | TRBV19 | NA | NA
CASSGEVTIYF | TGTGCCAGCAGTGGGGAAGTCACCATATATTTT | TRBJ1-3 | TRBV25-1 | NA | NA
CASSSLAGYNEQFF | TGTGCCAGCAGTTCCCTAGCGGGTTACAATGAGCAGTTCTTC | TRBJ2-1 | TRBV27 | NA | TRBD2
CASSQDLRGIDTQYF | TGTGCCAGCAGCCAAGATCTGCGAGGGATTGATACGCAGTATTTT | TRBJ2-3 | TRBV3-1/TRBV3-2 | NA | NA
CASSLGYRGWYEQYF | TGTGCCAGCAGCTTAGGGTACAGGGGCTGGTACGAGCAGTACTTC | TRBJ2-7 | TRBV7-2 | NA | TRBD1
CASTLAGTENTGELFF | TGTGCCAGCACCCTCGCCGGGACAGAAAACACCGGGGAGCTGTTTTTT | TRBJ2-2 | TRBV28 | NA | TRBD1
CASSWHRDRGNGYTF | TGTGCCAGCAGCTGGCACCGGGACAGGGGGAACGGCTACACCTTC | TRBJ1-2 | TRBV3-1/TRBV3-2 | NA | TRBD1
CASSLVREDYGYTF | TGTGCCAGCAGCTTGGTTAGGGAGGACTATGGCTACACCTTC | TRBJ1-2 | TRBV5-5 | NA | NA
CASGYAFRGSSYEQYF | TGTGCCAGCGGGTATGCTTTTAGGGGCAGCTCCTACGAGCAGTACTTC | TRBJ2-7 | TRBV13 | once | NA
CASSEQGSSTEAFF | TGTGCCAGCAGCGAACAGGGGTCTTCGACTGAAGCTTTCTTT | TRBJ1-1 | TRBV28 | NA | TRBD1
CASSSLGLAETQYF | TGTGCCAGCAGCTCGCTCGGACTAGCTGAGACCCAGTACTTC | TRBJ2-5 | TRBV7-6 | NA | TRBD2
CASSETAGGEGEQYF | TGTGCCAGCAGTGAGACCGCAGGGGGCGAGGGCGAGCAGTACTTC | TRBJ2-7 | TRBV6-1 | NA | TRBD1
CASSPSSDSSYEQYF | TGTGCCAGCAGTCCGTCGTCAGACAGCTCCTACGAGCAGTACTTC | TRBJ2-7 | TRBV28 | NA | NA
CASSGTGDQPQHF | TGTGCCTCTTCCGGGACAGGGGATCAGCCCCAGCATTTT | TRBJ1-5 | TRBV6-6 | NA | TRBD1
CASSPYSRAMNTEAFF | TGTGCCAGCTCACCATACAGCAGGGCGATGAACACTGAAGCTTTCTTT | TRBJ1-1 | TRBV18 | NA | NA
CASSPDSNSPLHF | TGTGCCAGCAGCCCCGACAGCAATTCACCCCTCCACTTT | TRBJ1-6 | TRBV5-5 | NA | NA
CASGIDRGYGYTF | TGTGCCAGCGGAATAGACAGGGGTTACGGCTACACCTTC | TRBJ1-2 | TRBV7-9 | NA | TRBD1
CAAGAGGNQPQHF | TGTGCCGCCGGCGCGGGCGGCAATCAGCCCCAGCATTTT | TRBJ1-5 | TRBV27 | NA | NA
CASSPGIAPNEQFF | TGTGCCAGCAGCCCCGGAATAGCTCCTAATGAGCAGTTCTTC | TRBJ2-1 | TRBV11-3 | NA | NA
CASTVNTYEQYF | TGTGCCAGCACAGTTAATACCTACGAGCAGTACTTC | TRBJ2-7 | TRBV28 | NA | NA